The next 30 T cell receptor beta chains were all read from a single sample in a study of shared clonotypes between healthy human individuals. Naive-designated CD8 cells lacked CD45RO, were positively enriched for CCR7, and omitted terminally differentiated effector memory CD45RA+ cells. Assay: immunoSEQ multiplex PCR; the TCRdb copy retains only in-frame clones and omits some. The sample records around 1,900,000 clones, roughly 93% being singletons. The source material was naive CD8+ T cells from PBMCs. These receptor sequences come from a man aged 18 to 30 in good health. Some clones in this sample may be carry-over from other donors' samples.

The J gene is TRBJ1-5, the V gene TRBV15, with a tentative D call TRBD1 (6 bases). Between the trimmed V and J ends, which lost 0 bases and 0 bases, there was a span of 21 bases. CDR1 is LNHNV and CDR2 is YYDKDF in the germline V gene (reference sequence). This CDR3 is 20 amino acids long. The CDR3: CATSRDMISRTAHSNQPQHF. As DNA, the CDR3 is TGTGCCACCAGCAGAGATATGATTTCCCGGACAGCCCATAGCAATCAGCCCCAGCATTTT.

The chain uses TRBV7-9 and TRBJ1-3; no reliable D call. Germline assignment: CDR1 SEHNR and CDR2 FQNEAQ (reference sequence). There are 17 residues in the CDR3. The germline V and J ends were trimmed by 4 bases and 0 bases, with 16 bases remaining between them. In nucleotides, the CDR3 is TGTGCCAGCAGCTCCCTAAGGATACCTCGCTCTGGAAACACCATATATTTT. Amino acid sequence: CASSSLRIPRSGNTIYF.

J is TRBJ1-5 and V is TRBV15, with unresolved D. V gave up 1 base and J gave up 6 bases, with 10 bases separating them. CDR1 is LNHNV, CDR2 YYDKDF, per germline (reference sequence). This CDR3 has 14 residues. The CDR3 DNA sequence: TGTGCCACCAGCAGAGCCCCTTGGGGTCAGCCCCAGCATTTT. As protein: CATSRAPWGQPQHF.

This chain links TRBV4-1 with TRBJ2-5; 9 bases are a match to TRBD2. Germline V CDR1 and CDR2: MGHRA, YSYEKL. The V segment lost 4 bases and the J segment 5 bases; nucleotides outside the gene matches: 8. The CDR3 has 15 residues. CDR3 in DNA: TGCGCCAGCAGCCGAGACGTAGCGGGAGACGAGACCCAGTACTTC. Its translation is CASSRDVAGDETQYF.

V is TRBV10-3 and J is TRBJ2-3; TRBD2 aligns across 13 bases. This CDR3 spans 16 amino acids. The ends lost 6 bases at V and 1 base at J; junction bases unmatched: 4. Germline CDR1 is ENHRY and CDR2 is SYGVKD. CDR3 protein: CAISMTSGGRTDTQYF. CDR3 nucleotide sequence: TGTGCCATCAGCATGACTAGCGGGGGGCGCACAGATACGCAGTATTTT.

The CDR3 coding sequence is TGTGCGACTAGCGGGCGCACAGATACGCAGTATTTT. Translating it yields CATSGRTDTQYF. The chain links TRBV19 to TRBJ2-3, with 10 bases matching TRBD2. CDR3 size: 12 residues. CDR1 and CDR2 (germline): LNHDA, SQIVND (reference sequence).

The chain couples TRBV5-5 to TRBJ2-5, with D maybe TRBD1 (5 bases). CDR1 SGHKS and CDR2 YYEKEE come from the germline V gene (reference sequence). The V end was cut by 3 bases, the J end by 5 bases, with 20 bases between. The CDR3 covers 16 residues. The CDR3 DNA sequence: TGTGCCAGCAGCTCGGACCACAGGTTAGGGTATGAGACCCAGTACTTC. It encodes CASSSDHRLGYETQYF.

This clone was detected once. The chain carries TRBV19 and TRBJ1-2, with D tentatively TRBD1 (5 bases). The germline V gene has CDR1 LNHDA and CDR2 SQIVND (reference sequence). Trimming took off 4 bases at V and 3 bases at J, with 9 bases between the two ends. The CDR3 has 13 residues. The CDR3 reads CASSSGQYYGYTF. For the CDR3, the DNA is TGTGCCAGTAGTAGTGGACAATACTATGGCTACACCTTC.

CDR3 residues: CAWSVSHHNEQFF. DNA of the CDR3: TGTGCCTGGAGTGTTAGTCATCACAATGAGCAGTTCTTC. The chain couples TRBV30 to TRBJ2-1; D remains ambiguous. V lost 0 bases and J 5 bases, leaving 8 bases between the germline ends. CDR1 is GTSNPN and CDR2 is SVGIG in the germline V gene (reference sequence). The CDR3 has 13 residues.

This clone was recorded only once. The chain uses TRBV30 and TRBJ1-2; D call uncertain. Germline CDR1 is GTSNPN and CDR2 is SVGIG (reference sequence). The CDR3 has 14 amino acids. V dropped 0 bases and J dropped 2 bases, with 10 bases sitting between them. The CDR3 sequence is CAWSVQELNYGYTF. Here the CDR3 DNA reads TGTGCCTGGAGTGTCCAGGAGCTAAACTATGGCTACACCTTC.

This rearrangement joins TRBV28 to TRBJ2-1; 8 bases fit TRBD2. Trimming cost V 8 bases and J 3 bases; bases outside gene matches: 9. Germline CDR1 is MDHEN and CDR2 is SYDVKM. The CDR3 is 15 amino acids. The CDR3 DNA sequence: TGTGCCAGCCTTTTGGGGGCGGGAGGCTACAATGAGCAGTTCTTC. This translates into CASLLGAGGYNEQFF.

V and J are TRBV14 and TRBJ2-4, with a tentative D call TRBD2 (6 bases). CDR3 length: 17 residues. V lost 0 bases and J 3 bases, leaving 15 bases between the germline ends. Germline V gives CDR1 SGHDN, CDR2 FVKESK. The CDR3 coding sequence is TGTGCCAGCAGCCAAGATAGGCTGGAGGGGATCAAAAACATTCAGTACTTC. It encodes CASSQDRLEGIKNIQYF.

This chain links TRBV29-1 with TRBJ2-7; D tentatively reads TRBD1 or TRBD2 (6 bases each). This CDR3 spans 15 amino acids. Germline CDR1 and CDR2: SQVTM and ANQGSEA. The CDR3 coding sequence is TGCAGTGTCCCAAAGGGGGGAGCATCCTCCTACGAGCAGTACTTC. Amino acids: CSVPKGGASSYEQYF.

V is TRBV7-2 and J is TRBJ2-7; TRBD1 matches at 7 bases. The CDR3 covers 13 residues. Germline CDR1 SGHTA, CDR2 FQGNSA. Trimming at V came to 5 bases and at J to 3 bases, leaving 4 bases not matched to a gene. CDR3 in DNA: TGTGCCAGCAGCACTCGACAGGGCTACGAGCAGTACTTC. Its protein product is CASSTRQGYEQYF.

This clone was picked up one time. The chain links TRBV19 to TRBJ2-7; D is uncertain. CDR3 length: 14 residues. V lost 1 base, J lost 3 bases, and 10 bases lay in between. Germline lookup yields CDR1 LNHDA and CDR2 SQIVND (reference sequence). CDR3 coding DNA: TGTGCCAGTAGTATAGGCTTTATGGGCTACGAGCAGTACTTC. It specifies CASSIGFMGYEQYF.

A note on this clone: Other DNA sequences in this specimen translate into the identical CDR3. CDR3 nucleotide sequence: TGTGCCAGCTCCAGCCCCGGGGATGGCTACACCTTC. This gives the protein CASSSPGDGYTF. The V gene is TRBV7-3, the J gene TRBJ1-2; D is unclear. This CDR3 contains 12 residues. CDR1 SGHTA and CDR2 FQGTGA come from the germline V gene. V was trimmed by 8 bases and J by 6 bases, leaving 13 bases between them.

The genes are TRBV7-9 and TRBJ2-4, with 8 nucleotides matching TRBD2. V shed 5 bases and J 2 bases; nucleotides not matched to a gene: 8. The CDR3 extends over 16 amino acids. CDR1 is SEHNR, CDR2 FQNEAQ, per germline (reference sequence). This CDR3 is CASSPPGGWTKNIQYF. The CDR3 coding sequence is TGTGCCAGCAGCCCCCCGGGGGGGTGGACCAAAAACATTCAGTACTTC.

V usage is TRBV29-1 and J usage is TRBJ2-7, with TRBD2 identical over 8 bases. Trimming at V came to 6 bases and at J to 3 bases, leaving 10 bases not matched to a gene. CDR1 and CDR2 (germline): SQVTM, ANQGSEA. The CDR3 consists of 14 residues. The CDR3 DNA reads TGCAGCGTCGCCCGGACTAGCCCTATCTACGAGCAGTACTTC. It codes for CSVARTSPIYEQYF.

This clone showed up just once. CDR3 coding DNA: TGTGCCAGCAGTTTATTGCAGGGCAATCGCGCCGGGGAGCTGTTTTTT. Protein: CASSLLQGNRAGELFF. V gene TRBV27 combines with J gene TRBJ2-2; D possibly corresponds to TRBD1 (5 bases). Germline V CDR1 and CDR2: MNHEY, SMNVEV (reference sequence). The CDR3 has 16 residues. Between the trimmed V and J ends, which lost 1 base and 6 bases, there was a span of 15 bases.

This sequence joins TRBV9 and TRBJ2-2; D gene ambiguous. Germline assignment: CDR1 SGDLS and CDR2 YYNGEE. The CDR3 is 12 amino acids. V lost 7 bases to trimming and J lost 8 bases, with 12 bases between them. The CDR3 region has the DNA TGTGCCAGCGGCAATAGACCGGGGGAGCTGTTTTTT. It codes for CASGNRPGELFF.

The gene calls are TRBV27 and TRBJ2-7; the D gene is possibly TRBD2 (6 bases). V lost 6 bases and J lost 1, with 16 bases in between. CDR1 and CDR2 from the germline V gene are MNHEY and SMNVEV (reference sequence). This CDR3 has 15 residues. The CDR3: CASRPGANPSYEQYF. Here the CDR3 DNA reads TGTGCCAGCAGGCCGGGAGCAAACCCTTCCTACGAGCAGTACTTC.

To note about this clone: This specimen includes other DNA sequences encoding the same CDR3. The V call is TRBV7-6, the J call TRBJ2-1; TRBD2 matches at 11 bases. J lost 4 bases, V lost 3 bases, and 2 bases had no gene match. Germline values: CDR1 SGHVS, CDR2 FNYEAQ. This CDR3 spans 15 amino acids. CDR3: CASSLGTSGYNEQFF. The DNA of the CDR3 is TGTGCCAGCAGCTTGGGGACTAGCGGATACAATGAGCAGTTCTTC.

Comments on this clone: This sample includes further DNA sequences coding for the same CDR3. The rearrangement joins TRBV27 to TRBJ2-1; D might be TRBD2 (5 bases). The CDR3 loop spans 14 amino acids. V was shortened by 5 bases and J by 4 bases, with 12 bases between the two germline ends. Germline assignment: CDR1 MNHEY and CDR2 SMNVEV (reference sequence). The CDR3 DNA follows: TGTGCCAGCAGTCTGGGAGCGGCATACAATGAGCAGTTCTTC. As protein: CASSLGAAYNEQFF.

The chain links TRBV6-5 to TRBJ2-3, with 8 bases that match TRBD2. This CDR3 contains 14 residues. V lost 4 bases and J lost 2; bases outside the gene matches: 2. Germline assignment: CDR1 MNHEY and CDR2 SVGAGI. The chain's CDR3 is CASSSGLATDTQYF. In DNA, the CDR3 is TGTGCCAGCAGTTCAGGACTAGCCACAGATACGCAGTATTTT.

The chain joins TRBV5-6 to TRBJ1-2, with D hard to call. Germline-derived CDR1 and CDR2 are SGHDT and YYEEEE. The CDR3 spans 16 residues. The ends were cut back, 3 bases at V and 4 bases at J, with 19 bases in the middle. The CDR3 coding sequence is TGTGCCAGCAGCTGGAGCCAGGAGACCCTTGGCTATGGCTACACCTTC. Translation gives CASSWSQETLGYGYTF.

This chain connects TRBV6-1 to TRBJ2-7; D possibly corresponds to TRBD2 (6 bases). Looked up from germline, CDR1 is MNHNS and CDR2 is SASEGT. Trimming left V 3 bases short and J 3 bases short, with 15 bases between. The CDR3 loop spans 15 amino acids. The CDR3 reads CASSEGGAGIYEQYF. For the CDR3, the DNA is TGTGCCAGCAGTGAGGGCGGGGCGGGAATCTACGAGCAGTACTTC.

The V call is TRBV2, the J call TRBJ2-7, with a tentative D call TRBD2 (5 bases). V lost 9 bases, J lost 2 bases, and 14 bases lay in between. Germline V gene lookup returns CDR1 SNHLY and CDR2 FYNNEI. This CDR3 has 13 amino acids. The CDR3 sequence: CARERRTTYEQYF. The CDR3 DNA is TGTGCCAGGGAGCGGCGGACCACCTACGAGCAGTACTTC. The entire variable domain, with the rest obtained from reference TRBV2 and TRBJ2-7, is as follows: EPEVTQTPSHQVTQMGQEVILRCVPISNHLYFYWYRQILGQKVEFLVSFYNNEISEKSEIFDDQFSVERPDGSNFTLKIRSTKLEDSAMYFCARERRTTYEQYFGPGTRLTVT.

Points on this clone: Other nucleotide sequences from this sample produce the same CDR3. The rearrangement joins TRBV7-9 to TRBJ1-2, with D possibly TRBD1 on 6 matching bases. Germline V gene lookup returns CDR1 SEHNR and CDR2 FQNEAQ (reference sequence). The V gene lost 5 bases and the J gene lost 0 bases, with 10 bases spanning the gap. The CDR3 sequence is 14 residues long. The CDR3 is CASSLGQSNYGYTF. The CDR3 DNA is TGTGCCAGCAGCCTTGGACAGTCTAACTATGGCTACACCTTC. Complete variable domain (other parts from reference TRBV7-9 and TRBJ1-2): DTGVSQNPRHKITKRGQNVTFRCDPISEHNRLYWYRQTLGQGPEFLTYFQNEAQLEKSRLLSDRFSAERPKGSFSTLEIQRTEQGDSAMYLCASSLGQSNYGYTFGSGTRLTVV.

This sequence joins TRBV5-6 and TRBJ2-2; D may be TRBD2 (5 bases). Looked up from germline, CDR1 is SGHDT and CDR2 is YYEEEE. Deletions cut 4 bases from V and 4 bases from J, with 8 bases between. The CDR3 sequence is 13 residues long. CDR3 sequence (DNA): TGTGCCAGCAGCCCGGCGGGCACCGGGGAGCTGTTTTTT. Translated: CASSPAGTGELFF.

The chain employs TRBV13 and TRBJ2-3; D not resolved. The V end was cut by 5 bases, the J end by 2 bases, with 14 bases between. Germline V gene sequence: CDR1 PRHDT, CDR2 FYEKMQ (reference sequence). This CDR3 is 15 amino acids long. For the CDR3, the DNA is TGTGCCAGCAGCCTCTCCGAGTTCAACACAGATACGCAGTATTTT. Amino acid sequence: CASSLSEFNTDTQYF.